Sequencing of this TCR beta chain was carried out in a study of blood T cell repertoires in COVID-19. Individuals drawn from approximately 26 US areas were about 18 to 90 years old. The V gene end was trimmed by 4 bases and the J gene end by 9 bases; junction bases not matched to a gene: 16. Germline CDR1 GTSNPN, CDR2 SVGIG (reference sequence). The CDR3 is 16 residues long. The method was immunoSEQ multiplex PCR; TCRdb's version includes in-frame clones alone and lacks a portion of them. This sample yields a few hundred thousand clones, of which approximately 83% are seen a single time; 2.2% belongs to the top ten.

This chain links TRBV30 with TRBJ2-1, with 9 bases aligning to TRBD1. The receptor was isolated from a young man who had recovered from COVID-19. The sample consisted of PBMCs or T cells enriched from blood (not recorded which). In DNA form, the CDR3 reads TGTGCCTGGAACCTCCCGGGACAGGGAATTCTATTTGAGCAGTTCTTC. Translated, it gives CAWNLPGQGILFEQFF. Full variable domain (rest looked up from reference TRBV30 and TRBJ2-1): SQTIHQWPATLVQPVGSPLSLECTVEGTSNPNLYWYRQAAGRGLQLLFYSVGIGQISSEVPQNLSASRPQDRQFILSSKKLLLSDSGFYLCAWNLPGQGILFEQFFGPGTRLTVL.